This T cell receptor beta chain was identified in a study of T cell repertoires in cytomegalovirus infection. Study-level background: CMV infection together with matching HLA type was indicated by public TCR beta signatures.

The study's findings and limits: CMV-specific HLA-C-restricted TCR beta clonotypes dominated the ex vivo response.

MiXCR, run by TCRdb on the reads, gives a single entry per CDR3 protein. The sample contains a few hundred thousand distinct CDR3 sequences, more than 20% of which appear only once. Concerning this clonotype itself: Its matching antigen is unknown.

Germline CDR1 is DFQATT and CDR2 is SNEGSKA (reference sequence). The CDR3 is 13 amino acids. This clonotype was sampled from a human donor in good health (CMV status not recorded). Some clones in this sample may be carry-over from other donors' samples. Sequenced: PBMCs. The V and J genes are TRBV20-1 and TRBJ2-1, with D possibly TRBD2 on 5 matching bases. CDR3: CIPGGLSYNEQFF. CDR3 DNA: TGCATCCCCGGTGGACTCTCCTACAATGAGCAGTTCTTC.